This T cell receptor (beta chain) is from a study of CD8+CD57+ T cells in acquired aplastic anemia. Study-wide points: The number of CD8+ CDR3 sequences shared by patients and controls was twenty-nine.

Patients who underwent sequencing had shown CD8+CD57+ cell expansion by flow cytometry. In all patients, the disease was severe acquired aplastic anemia. The germline V gene encodes CDR1 ENHRY and CDR2 SYGVKD. The germline V and J ends were trimmed by 3 bases and 5 bases, with 13 bases remaining between them. This CDR3 is built from 14 residues. The template used for profiling TCR beta VDJ and CDR3 was genomic DNA. TCRdb reanalysed the reads using MiXCR and keeps one entry per CDR3 protein. The data contain under 350,000 distinct CDR3 sequences, under 60% of them singletons. Comment on this clonotype: Its antigen remains unknown.

The chain is built from TRBV10-3 and TRBJ1-2; D perhaps matches TRBD1 (6 bases). Sequences were obtained from sorted CD4+, CD8+, or CD8+CD57+ T cells (not recorded which) from PBMCs. This receptor was obtained from a human donor with aplastic anemia. The CDR3, as DNA: TGTGCCATCAGTGACGGGGGCACAGGGTATGGCTACACCTTC. Translating it yields CAISDGGTGYGYTF.